The rows below give T cell receptor beta chains drawn from one sample of a study of blood T cell repertoires in COVID-19. Sequencing used immunoSEQ multiplex PCR; TCRdb keeps in-frame clones, though not all of them. The sample records around 170,000 clones, around four fifths being singletons. Specimen: peripheral blood. These receptors were collected from a man in his 70s who had recovered from COVID-19. Both conserved end residues are part of each CDR3. A D gene is named only where the DNA matches it firmly. Some rows have no size entry. The others give once, few or many, or a class for an expanded clone.

clone size	J gene	V gene	D gene	CDR3 DNA	CDR3 protein
NA	TRBJ2-7	TRBV27	TRBD1	TGTGCCAGCAGTTTAGACAGGGTTGGCGAGCAGTACTTC	CASSLDRVGEQYF
NA	TRBJ2-2	TRBV5-1	TRBD1	TGCGCCAGCAGCTTAGGCGGGACAGGGGTAAACCCCGGGGAGCTGTTTTTT	CASSLGGTGVNPGELFF
NA	TRBJ1-1	TRBV18	NA	TGTGCCAGCTCACCATCCGCAGGCTTGAACACTGAAGCTTTCTTT	CASSPSAGLNTEAFF
NA	TRBJ2-7	TRBV12-3/TRBV12-4	TRBD1	TGTGCCAGCAGTTTACGACAGGGGTACGAGCAGTACTTC	CASSLRQGYEQYF
once	TRBJ1-2	TRBV6-1	TRBD1	TGTGCCAGCAGTGAATTGAGGGGGCGCATTAACTATGGCTACACCTTC	CASSELRGRINYGYTF
NA	TRBJ2-7	TRBV11-2	TRBD1	TGTGCCAGCAGCTTAGAATTGGGTCAGGGGGCCTACGAGCAGTACTTC	CASSLELGQGAYEQYF
NA	TRBJ2-1	TRBV7-9	NA	TGTGCCAGCAGCCTCAGACCAGGGTACAATGAGCAGTTCTTC	CASSLRPGYNEQFF
NA	TRBJ1-3	TRBV30	NA	TGTGCCTGGAGTGTAGGGGATACCTCTGGAAACACCATATATTTT	CAWSVGDTSGNTIYF
NA	TRBJ2-5	TRBV29-1	NA	TGCAGCGTTGAGGAGGGGCTAGAGACCCAGTACTTC	CSVEEGLETQYF
NA	TRBJ1-4	TRBV7-6	TRBD1	TGTGCCAGCAGCTCACTCCGGGACAGAGGGGAAAAACTGTTTTTT	CASSSLRDRGEKLFF
NA	TRBJ2-5	TRBV5-1	NA	TGCGCCAGCAGCTATAAAGAGACCCAGTACTTC	CASSYKETQYF
NA	TRBJ1-2	TRBV18	NA	TGTGCCAGCTCACCCTCGGAGGGAACTGATGGCTACACCTTC	CASSPSEGTDGYTF
once	TRBJ2-7	TRBV5-5	NA	TGTGCCAGCAGCTTGGGCGGGGTAGCGGTACTCTCCTACGAGCAGTACTTC	CASSLGGVAVLSYEQYF
once	TRBJ2-3	TRBV7-9	NA	TGTGCCAGCAGCCCCCCAGGTCGTTTAGATACGCAGTATTTT	CASSPPGRLDTQYF
once	TRBJ2-1	TRBV10-3	NA	TGTGCCATCAGTGAGGGGACTCCGAATGAGCAGTTCTTC	CAISEGTPNEQFF
NA	TRBJ1-1	TRBV6-5	NA	TGTGCCAGCACCCCCATGCTGGGGGGCACTGAAGCTTTCTTT	CASTPMLGGTEAFF
NA	TRBJ1-6	TRBV5-1	NA	TGCGCCAGCAGCTTGGCCGATAGATTATCGGGGTCACCCCTCCACTTT	CASSLADRLSGSPLHF
once	TRBJ1-1	TRBV5-4	TRBD1	TGTGCCAGCAGCTTCCAGGGGGGAACTGAAGCTTTCTTT	CASSFQGGTEAFF
NA	TRBJ2-3	TRBV6-5	TRBD1	TGTGCCAGCAGTTACTCTGGGACAGGGCGCGCAGATACGCAGTATTTT	CASSYSGTGRADTQYF
NA	TRBJ2-1	TRBV4-2	NA	TGTGCCAGCAGCCAAGGGGGTAGCGGTAGCTCCTACAATGAGCAGTTCTTC	CASSQGGSGSSYNEQFF
NA	TRBJ2-7	TRBV27	TRBD1	TGTGCCAGCAGTTTATCGACAGGGCGCGAGCAGTACTTC	CASSLSTGREQYF
NA	TRBJ2-1	TRBV21-1	NA	TGTGCCAGTATGGTATGGGGGAACCCGGGACTAGCGGGAGCGGGCTCCTACAATGAGCAGTTCTTC	CASMVWGNPGLAGAGSYNEQFF
NA	TRBJ2-6	TRBV10-3	NA	TGTGCCATCAGTGAGTCGGGGGACTTTGTCTCTGGGGCCAACGTCCTGACTTTC	CAISESGDFVSGANVLTF
NA	TRBJ2-1	TRBV19	TRBD1	TGTGCCAGTAGTATAGGGACAGGGGGTTACAATGAGCAGTTCTTC	CASSIGTGGYNEQFF
NA	TRBJ2-1	TRBV10-3	TRBD2	TGTGCCATCAGTGGGAAACTAGCGGGAGACAGAAATGAGCAGTTCTTC	CAISGKLAGDRNEQFF
NA	TRBJ2-1	TRBV4-1	TRBD2	TGCGCCAGCAGCCAAGATCGAAGCGGGAGTTACAATGAGCAGTTCTTC	CASSQDRSGSYNEQFF
NA	TRBJ1-1	TRBV19	TRBD1	TGTGCCAGTAGTCCCAGGACAGGCATGAACACTGAAGCTTTCTTT	CASSPRTGMNTEAFF
NA	TRBJ1-2	TRBV7-2	NA	TGTGCCAGCAGCTTAAGGTTTACAGACCCCTATGGCTACACCTTC	CASSLRFTDPYGYTF
NA	TRBJ2-1	TRBV5-1	TRBD1	TGCGCCAGCAGCCCACAGGGGTCCTACAATGAGCAGTTCTTC	CASSPQGSYNEQFF
NA	TRBJ2-1	TRBV7-9	NA	TGTGCCAGCAGCTTGCGCGGGACCTCCTACAATGAGCAGTTCTTC	CASSLRGTSYNEQFF
NA	TRBJ1-2	TRBV6-5	NA	TGTGCCAGCAGTAAAACCACGGGAGCTAACTATGGCTACACCTTC	CASSKTTGANYGYTF